This T cell receptor (beta chain) was sequenced during a study of blood T cell repertoires in COVID-19. Study-level information: Sites across the United States, Italy and Spain contributed samples from acute and convalescent COVID-19. Sources were T cells, B-cell-depleted T cells, or PBMCs; the material itself was cDNA or gDNA.

Authors' methods: Reference gene primer amplification gave estimated nucleated cell counts. Libraries were prepared by immunoSEQ multiplex PCR; TCRdb keeps only in-frame clonotypes and omits some of them. That table supplies the V and J calls and clone size; D and trimming were determined from the DNA. The table has 100,000 to 150,000 clones, around four fifths seen once. The source of this sequence is a human donor in a cohort sampled during active COVID-19. The sample was peripheral blood.

CDR3 loop: CASKTGNTDTQYF. The CDR3 nucleotides are TGTGCCAGTAAGACAGGGAACACAGATACGCAGTATTTT. V is TRBV19 and J is TRBJ2-3; 7 bases map to TRBD1. This CDR3 contains 13 residues. Germline-derived CDR1 and CDR2 are LNHDA and SQIVND (reference sequence). V shed 7 bases and J 2 bases; nucleotides not matched to a gene: 3.